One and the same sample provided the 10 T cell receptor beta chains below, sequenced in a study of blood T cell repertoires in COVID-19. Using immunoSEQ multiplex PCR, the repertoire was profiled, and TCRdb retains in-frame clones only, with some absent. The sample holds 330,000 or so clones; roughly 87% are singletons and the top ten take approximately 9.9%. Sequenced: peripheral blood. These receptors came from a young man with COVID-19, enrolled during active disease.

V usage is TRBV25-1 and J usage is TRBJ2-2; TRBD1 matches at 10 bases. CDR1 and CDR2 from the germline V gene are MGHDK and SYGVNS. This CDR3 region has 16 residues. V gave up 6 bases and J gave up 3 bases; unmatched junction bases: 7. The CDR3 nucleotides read TGTGCCAGCAGCCCGCTAGGACAGGGGGACACCGGGGAGCTGTTTTTT. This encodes CASSPLGQGDTGELFF.

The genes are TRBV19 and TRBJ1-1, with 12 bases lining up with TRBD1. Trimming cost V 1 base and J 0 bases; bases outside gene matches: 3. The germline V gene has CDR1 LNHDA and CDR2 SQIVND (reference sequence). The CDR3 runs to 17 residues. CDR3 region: CASSIGGTGGLNTEAFF. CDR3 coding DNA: TGTGCCAGTAGTATAGGAGGGACAGGGGGCTTGAACACTGAAGCTTTCTTT.

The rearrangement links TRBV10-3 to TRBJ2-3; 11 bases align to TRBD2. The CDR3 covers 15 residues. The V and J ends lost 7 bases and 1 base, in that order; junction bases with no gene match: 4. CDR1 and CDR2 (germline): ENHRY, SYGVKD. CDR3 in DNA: TGTGCCATCAATATGGGACTAGCGGGCACAGATACGCAGTATTTT. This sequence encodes CAINMGLAGTDTQYF.

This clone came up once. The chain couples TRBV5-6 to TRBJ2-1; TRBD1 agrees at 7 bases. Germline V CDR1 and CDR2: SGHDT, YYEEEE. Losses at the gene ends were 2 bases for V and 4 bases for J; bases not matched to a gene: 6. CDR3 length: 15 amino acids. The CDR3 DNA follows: TGTGCCAGCAGCTTCGGTGGGACAGCGTACAATGAGCAGTTCTTC. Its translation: CASSFGGTAYNEQFF.

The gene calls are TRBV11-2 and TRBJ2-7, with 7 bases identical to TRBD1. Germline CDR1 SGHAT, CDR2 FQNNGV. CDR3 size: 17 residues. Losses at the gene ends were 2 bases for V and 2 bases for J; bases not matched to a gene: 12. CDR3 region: CASSLIGTDRATYEQYF. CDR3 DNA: TGTGCCAGCAGCTTAATAGGGACAGACAGAGCTACCTACGAGCAGTACTTC.

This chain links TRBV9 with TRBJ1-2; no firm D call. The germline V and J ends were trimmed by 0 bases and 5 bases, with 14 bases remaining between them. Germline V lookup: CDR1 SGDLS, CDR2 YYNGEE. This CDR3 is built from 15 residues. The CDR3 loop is CASSVAPGTLYGYTF. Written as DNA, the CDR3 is TGTGCCAGCAGCGTAGCGCCGGGAACCCTATATGGCTACACCTTC. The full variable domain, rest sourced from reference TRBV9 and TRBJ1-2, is DSGVTQTPKHLITATGQRVTLRCSPRSGDLSVYWYQQSLDQGLQFLIQYYNGEERAKGNILERFSAQQFPDLHSELNLSSLELGDSALYFCASSVAPGTLYGYTFGSGTRLTVV.

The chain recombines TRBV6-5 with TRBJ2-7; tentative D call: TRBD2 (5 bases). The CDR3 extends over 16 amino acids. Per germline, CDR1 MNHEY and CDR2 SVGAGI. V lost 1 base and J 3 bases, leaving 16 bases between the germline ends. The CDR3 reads CASSYWQRRRIYEQYF. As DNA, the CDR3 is TGTGCCAGCAGTTACTGGCAGCGGAGGAGGATCTACGAGCAGTACTTC.

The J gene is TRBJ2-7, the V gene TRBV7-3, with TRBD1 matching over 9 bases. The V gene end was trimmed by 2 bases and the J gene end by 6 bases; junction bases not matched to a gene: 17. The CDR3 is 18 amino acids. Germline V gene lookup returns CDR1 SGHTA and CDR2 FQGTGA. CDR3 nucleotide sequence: TGTGCCAGCAGCTTAGTTCGGTTACTGGGACAGGGTAGAAGCGAGCAGTACTTC. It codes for CASSLVRLLGQGRSEQYF. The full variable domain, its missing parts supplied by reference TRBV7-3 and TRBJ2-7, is GAGVSQTPSNKVTEKGKYVELRCDPISGHTALYWYRQSLGQGPEFLIYFQGTGAADDSGLPNDRFFAVRPEGSVSTLKIQRTERGDSAVYLCASSLVRLLGQGRSEQYFGPGTRLTVT.

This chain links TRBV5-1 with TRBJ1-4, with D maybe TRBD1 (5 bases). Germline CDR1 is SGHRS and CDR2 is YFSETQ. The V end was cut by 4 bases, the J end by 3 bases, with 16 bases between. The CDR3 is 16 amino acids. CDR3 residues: CASSPGGSRANEKLFF. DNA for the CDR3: TGCGCCAGCAGCCCCGGGGGATCTAGGGCTAATGAAAAACTGTTTTTT.

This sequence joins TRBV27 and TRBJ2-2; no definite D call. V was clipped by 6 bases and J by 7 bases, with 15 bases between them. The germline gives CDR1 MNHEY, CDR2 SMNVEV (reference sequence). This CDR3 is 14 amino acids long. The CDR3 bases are TGTGCCAGCAGCTCACCTGAGGCCGTCGGGGAGCTGTTTTTT. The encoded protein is CASSSPEAVGELFF.